The 30 T cell receptor beta chains reported below all come from one sample, sequenced in a study of T cell responses to AZD1222 COVID-19 vaccine (dated by TCRdb to the early 2020s). Per the publication, the time point label means: baseline before first vaccination. Library construction relied on the immunoSEQ multiplex PCR assay. The clones in this table, taken by TCRdb from immuneACCESS, are in-frame only. Not every clone is retained; where verified, under half of the shortfall comes from an unresolved V gene, and the cause of the rest is unknown. The sample table lists 150,000 to 160,000 clones, roughly nine tenths of them with a count of one. The ten largest clonotypes hold 3% to 3.5% of the sample. The input for sequencing was peripheral blood, taken on day 0 of AZD1222 vaccination. These receptors were obtained from an adult in good health.

The chain combines TRBV18 with TRBJ2-7; 7 nucleotides match TRBD1. V gave up 5 bases and J gave up 4 bases; unmatched junction bases: 5. The CDR3 totals 13 residues. CDR1 is KGHSH, CDR2 LQKENI, per germline. CDR3: CASSSGTAYEQYF. For the CDR3, the DNA is TGTGCCAGCTCAAGTGGGACAGCGTACGAGCAGTACTTC.

The chain has TRBV28 and TRBJ2-7, with 8 bases that match TRBD1. This CDR3 contains 12 residues. The ends lost 4 bases at V and 5 bases at J; junction bases unmatched: 1. From germline, CDR1 is MDHEN and CDR2 SYDVKM. The CDR3 reads CASSWTGNEQYF. CDR3 nucleotide sequence: TGTGCCAGCAGTTGGACAGGGAACGAGCAGTACTTC.

V and J are TRBV2 and TRBJ1-1; D possibly corresponds to TRBD1 (5 bases). CDR1 is SNHLY, CDR2 FYNNEI, per germline. V was clipped by 8 bases and J by 4 bases, with 17 bases between them. The CDR3 covers 14 residues. The CDR3 loop is CASSRGILGTEAFF. As DNA, the CDR3 is TGTGCCAGCTCCCGGGGGATTTTGGGCACTGAAGCTTTCTTT. Looking up the rest from reference TRBV2 and TRBJ1-1 gives the full variable domain: EPEVTQTPSHQVTQMGQEVILRCVPISNHLYFYWYRQILGQKVEFLVSFYNNEISEKSEIFDDQFSVERPDGSNFTLKIRSTKLEDSAMYFCASSRGILGTEAFFGQGTRLTVV.

The J gene is TRBJ2-3, the V gene TRBV7-2; D is perhaps TRBD2 (5 bases). Looked up from germline, CDR1 is SGHTA and CDR2 is FQGNSA. The CDR3 extends over 15 amino acids. V lost 5 bases to trimming and J lost 2 bases, with 14 bases between them. The CDR3 nucleotides are TGTGCCAGCAGCCGCCGGGGAATCCTCACAGATACGCAGTATTTT. Its protein is CASSRRGILTDTQYF.

This sequence joins TRBV12-3 or TRBV12-4 and TRBJ1-1; 8 nucleotides line up with TRBD1. The CDR3 totals 13 residues. Trimming took 8 bases from V and 0 from J; bases not matched to a gene: 2. The CDR3 DNA follows: TGTGCCAGCCTGACAGGGGTGAACACTGAAGCTTTCTTT. This encodes CASLTGVNTEAFF.

This clone was recorded at least ten times. The chain uses TRBV19 and TRBJ1-6; tentatively, D is TRBD1 (5 bases). There are 13 residues in the CDR3. The V gene's germline CDR1 is LNHDA and CDR2 SQIVND (reference sequence). V was pared by 6 bases and J by 10 bases, with 13 bases between. Here the CDR3 reads CASRPFRDSPLHF. The CDR3 DNA follows: TGTGCCAGTAGACCATTCAGGGACTCACCCCTCCACTTT.

There are a few counts of this clone. The V and J genes are TRBV6-1 and TRBJ1-5; TRBD1 matches at 9 bases. Germline V gene data show CDR1 as MNHNS and CDR2 as SASEGT. The CDR3 is 17 residues long. J was trimmed by 0 bases and V by 4 bases; bases with no gene match: 7. CDR3 amino acids: CASSAGQGENSNQPQHF. In DNA form, the CDR3 reads TGTGCCAGCAGTGCGGGACAGGGAGAAAATAGCAATCAGCCCCAGCATTTT.

This chain uses TRBV6-5 with TRBJ1-3, with D uncertain. Germline loops: CDR1 MNHEY, CDR2 SVGAGI. V was clipped by 10 bases and J by 0 bases, with 7 bases between them. CDR3 length: 12 residues. This CDR3 reads CATISSGNTIYF. For the CDR3, the DNA is TGTGCCACCATAAGCTCTGGAAACACCATATATTTT.

As regards this clone: The sample carries other DNA sequences with the same CDR3. V is TRBV28 and J is TRBJ1-2; 7 nucleotides match TRBD1. The CDR3 has 12 residues. V shed 8 bases, J shed 1 base, and the junction held 1 base outside the gene matches. Germline V gene lookup returns CDR1 MDHEN and CDR2 SYDVKM. DNA of the CDR3: TGTGCCAGCCGACAGGGTAACTATGGCTACACCTTC. It codes for CASRQGNYGYTF.

This chain uses TRBV28 with TRBJ2-7, with a possible D match to TRBD2 (7 bases). The CDR3 covers 16 residues. CDR1 MDHEN and CDR2 SYDVKM come from the germline V gene. With 2 bases removed from V and 4 bases from J, the gap between germline ends came to 18 bases. The CDR3 sequence: CASSLTPGAGAYEQYF. In DNA, the CDR3 is TGTGCCAGCAGTTTAACCCCAGGGGCGGGAGCTTACGAGCAGTACTTC. Based on the CDR3 plus reference TRBV28 and TRBJ2-7, the full variable domain is DVKVTQSSRYLVKRTGEKVFLECVQDMDHENMFWYRQDPGLGLRLIYFSYDVKMKEKGDIPEGYSVSREKKERFSLILESASTNQTSMYLCASSLTPGAGAYEQYFGPGTRLTVT.

The rearrangement joins TRBV5-6 to TRBJ1-3; no clear D. Germline V gene data show CDR1 as SGHDT and CDR2 as YYEEEE. CDR3 length: 14 amino acids. V lost 4 bases and J lost 4, with 12 bases in between. The CDR3, as DNA: TGTGCCAGCAGCGAGTACACATTGGGAAACACCATATATTTT. The encoded protein is CASSEYTLGNTIYF.

V and J are TRBV4-2 and TRBJ2-7; 7 bases are a match to TRBD1. The CDR3 runs to 16 residues. Germline CDR1 is LGHNA and CDR2 is YNFKEQ. V lost 0 bases and J lost 0; bases outside the gene matches: 5. CDR3 nucleotides: TGTGCCAGCAGCCAAGATACAGGGGACCCCTCCTACGAGCAGTACTTC. This gives the protein CASSQDTGDPSYEQYF.

This chain links TRBV9 with TRBJ1-1, with 7 bases aligning to TRBD1. CDR3 length: 13 amino acids. The germline CDR1 and CDR2 sequences are SGDLS and YYNGEE. The V and J ends lost 4 bases and 6 bases, in that order; junction bases with no gene match: 6. As DNA, the CDR3 is TGTGCCAGCAGCCACCGGGACAGACCTGAAGCTTTCTTT. Its translation: CASSHRDRPEAFF.

This CDR3 reads CSVGGFLAGVRETQYF. CDR3 nucleotides: TGCAGCGTTGGGGGATTCCTAGCGGGGGTACGGGAGACCCAGTACTTC. The rearrangement joins TRBV29-1 to TRBJ2-5; 10 bases match TRBD2. With V trimmed by 4 bases and J by 5 bases, 13 bases remained unmatched. CDR1 is SQVTM and CDR2 is ANQGSEA in the germline V gene. This CDR3 spans 16 amino acids.

The chain uses TRBV20-1 and TRBJ1-6, with 7 bases that match TRBD1. J gave up 6 bases and V 3 bases, and 5 bases lay outside the gene matches. Germline V lookup: CDR1 DFQATT, CDR2 SNEGSKA (reference sequence). CDR3 length equals 14 residues. The CDR3 region is CSASGQGGNSPLHF. The CDR3 nucleotides are TGCAGTGCTAGTGGGCAGGGGGGTAATTCACCCCTCCACTTT.

This clone was seen only a few times. The CDR3 is CASRSDSHNQPQHF. The CDR3 DNA sequence: TGTGCCAGCAGGTCTGACAGCCACAATCAGCCCCAGCATTTT. The chain recombines TRBV28 with TRBJ1-5, with D possibly being TRBD1 (5 bases). CDR3 size: 14 residues. Deletions cut 6 bases from V and 3 bases from J, with 12 bases between. Looked up from germline, CDR1 is MDHEN and CDR2 is SYDVKM. The variable domain in full, completed from reference TRBV28 and TRBJ1-5, reads DVKVTQSSRYLVKRTGEKVFLECVQDMDHENMFWYRQDPGLGLRLIYFSYDVKMKEKGDIPEGYSVSREKKERFSLILESASTNQTSMYLCASRSDSHNQPQHFGDGTRLSIL.

This clone was recorded once. V usage is TRBV12-3 or TRBV12-4 and J usage is TRBJ2-3; 8 bases agree with TRBD2. This CDR3 is 12 amino acids long. The V segment lost 10 bases and the J segment 2 bases; nucleotides outside the gene matches: 2. The CDR3 DNA is TGTGCCACGGGGGGGTTCACAGATACGCAGTATTTT. This encodes CATGGFTDTQYF.

V is TRBV5-1 and J is TRBJ2-5; D unresolved. V lost 5 bases, J lost 1 base, and 12 bases lay in between. Germline CDR1 reads SGHRS; CDR2 reads YFSETQ. This CDR3 spans 14 amino acids. CDR3 amino acids: CASRTGLPQETQYF. The CDR3 DNA follows: TGCGCCAGCAGGACGGGCCTTCCCCAAGAGACCCAGTACTTC.

The rearrangement links TRBV12-3 or TRBV12-4 to TRBJ2-7, with 7 bases fitting TRBD1. CDR3 length: 13 residues. The junction had 4 bases not matched to a gene; V was cut back by 5 bases and J by 3 bases. DNA of the CDR3: TGTGCCAGCAGTCCATGGGACAGCTACGAGCAGTACTTC. Translation gives CASSPWDSYEQYF.

The rearrangement uses TRBV9 and TRBJ1-1, with D maybe TRBD1 (5 bases). Between the trimmed V and J ends, which lost 0 bases and 4 bases, there was a span of 10 bases. The CDR3 loop spans 14 amino acids. The germline CDR1 and CDR2 sequences are SGDLS and YYNGEE. CDR3 DNA sequence: TGTGCCAGCAGCGTAGAGGCAGGGTTCACTGAAGCTTTCTTT. Translation gives CASSVEAGFTEAFF. Full variable domain (rest looked up from reference TRBV9 and TRBJ1-1): DSGVTQTPKHLITATGQRVTLRCSPRSGDLSVYWYQQSLDQGLQFLIQYYNGEERAKGNILERFSAQQFPDLHSELNLSSLELGDSALYFCASSVEAGFTEAFFGQGTRLTVV.

The chain is built from TRBV5-4 and TRBJ2-1; 7 bases map to TRBD1. Trimming cost V 4 bases and J 9 bases; bases outside gene matches: 10. Looked up from germline, CDR1 is SGHNT and CDR2 is YYREEE (reference sequence). The CDR3 runs to 14 residues. In nucleotides, the CDR3 is TGTGCCAGCAGCGGTGACAGGGTTACGGGTGAGCAGTTCTTC. It translates to CASSGDRVTGEQFF.

J is TRBJ1-4 and V is TRBV5-4; D gene ambiguous. Germline CDR1 and CDR2: SGHNT and YYREEE (reference sequence). The CDR3 is 15 residues long. V lost 4 bases and J lost 0, with 10 bases in between. CDR3 sequence: CASSLRSATNEKLFF. The CDR3 bases are TGTGCCAGCAGCCTCCGGAGTGCAACTAATGAAAAACTGTTTTTT.

On this clone: The junction does not match germline at one end; this may be a read error. V is TRBV7-3 and J is TRBJ2-7, with TRBD2 as a possible D gene (7 bases). Germline CDR1 is SGHTA and CDR2 is FQGTGA. CDR3 size: 15 residues. The CDR3 loop reads CASSLTGGRENEQYF. The CDR3 bases are TGTGCCAGCAGCCTAACGGGGGGCCGAGAAAACGAGCAGTACTTC.

This rearrangement joins TRBV19 to TRBJ2-5; 8 bases match TRBD2. Germline V lookup: CDR1 LNHDA, CDR2 SQIVND (reference sequence). CDR3 length: 16 residues. V shed 2 bases, J shed 0 bases, and the junction held 5 bases outside the gene matches. CDR3 sequence (DNA): TGTGCCAGTAGTATAACGGGGGGGACGTACCAAGAGACCCAGTACTTC. It is translated as CASSITGGTYQETQYF.

This clone was detected only once. The V and J genes are TRBV13 and TRBJ2-1, with 8 bases matching TRBD2. Germline CDR1 reads PRHDT; CDR2 reads FYEKMQ (reference sequence). This CDR3 spans 15 amino acids. Unmatched junction bases numbered 3, after V lost 2 bases and J lost 3 bases. The CDR3 DNA sequence: TGTGCCAGCAGCTTACGGGGGGGCCTCTACAATGAGCAGTTCTTC. Translation gives CASSLRGGLYNEQFF.

The chain is built from TRBV6-2 or TRBV6-3 and TRBJ1-4; 7 bases are shared with TRBD1. The CDR3 runs to 15 residues. J gave up 5 bases and V 5 bases, and 8 bases lay outside the gene matches. Germline V CDR1 and CDR2: MNHEY, SVGEGT. CDR3 sequence: CASSDRQGWNEKLFF. The CDR3 coding sequence is TGTGCCAGCAGTGATCGACAGGGATGGAATGAAAAACTGTTTTTT.

The chain has TRBV4-3 and TRBJ2-7; TRBD2 matches at 9 bases. From germline, CDR1 is LGHNA and CDR2 YSLEER. The length of the CDR3 is 17 residues. Trimming at V came to 0 bases and at J to 5 bases, leaving 11 bases not matched to a gene. CDR3 DNA: TGCGCCAGCAGCCAAGAAGGGCCGGCTGCGGGGGGGAACGAGCAGTACTTC. Translating it yields CASSQEGPAAGGNEQYF.

J is TRBJ1-1 and V is TRBV7-2; TRBD1 is a possible D gene (5 bases). The CDR3 sequence is 16 residues long. Trimming removed 5 bases at V and 11 bases at J, with 27 bases between. Germline V gene lookup returns CDR1 SGHTA and CDR2 FQGNSA. The CDR3 DNA sequence: TGTGCCAGCAGCCCATTTTTTCTGGGGGAACAGGCGGCCGCTTTCTTT. Encoded protein: CASSPFFLGEQAAAFF.

The chain recombines TRBV5-6 with TRBJ1-1, with 10 bases aligning to TRBD1. Germline trimming cut 3 bases from V and 2 bases from J; bases unmatched to any gene: 1. The germline V gene has CDR1 SGHDT and CDR2 YYEEEE. This CDR3 has 14 amino acids. The CDR3: CASSWDRGNTEAFF. CDR3 DNA sequence: TGTGCCAGCAGCTGGGACAGGGGAAACACTGAAGCTTTCTTT.

The rearrangement links TRBV19 to TRBJ1-1; no clear D gene. Germline V gives CDR1 LNHDA, CDR2 SQIVND (reference sequence). Trimming removed 6 bases at V and 11 bases at J, with 13 bases between. The CDR3 spans 11 residues. CDR3 coding DNA: TGTGCCAGTAGAAAAGAGTTGAACGCTTTCTTT. Its translation: CASRKELNAFF.